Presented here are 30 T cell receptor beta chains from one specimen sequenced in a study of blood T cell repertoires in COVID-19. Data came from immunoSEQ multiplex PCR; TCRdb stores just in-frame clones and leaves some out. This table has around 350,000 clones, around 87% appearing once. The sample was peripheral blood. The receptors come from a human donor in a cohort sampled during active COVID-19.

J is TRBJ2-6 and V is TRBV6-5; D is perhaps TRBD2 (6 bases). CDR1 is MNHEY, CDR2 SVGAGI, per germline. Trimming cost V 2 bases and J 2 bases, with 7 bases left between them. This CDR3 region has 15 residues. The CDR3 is CASSYGGAGANVLTF. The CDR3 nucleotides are TGTGCCAGCAGTTACGGAGGGGCTGGGGCCAACGTCCTGACTTTC.

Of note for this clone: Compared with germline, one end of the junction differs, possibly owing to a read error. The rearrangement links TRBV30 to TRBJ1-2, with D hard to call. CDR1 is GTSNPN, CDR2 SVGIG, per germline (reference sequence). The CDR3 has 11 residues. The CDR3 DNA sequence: TGTGCCTGGACATCATGGCCAACCGTCGTCTTC. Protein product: CAWTSWPTVVF.

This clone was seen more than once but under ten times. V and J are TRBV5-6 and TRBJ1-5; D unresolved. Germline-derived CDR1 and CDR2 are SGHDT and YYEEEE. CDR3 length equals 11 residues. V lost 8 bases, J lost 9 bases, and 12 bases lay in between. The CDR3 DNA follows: TGTGCCAGGAGGGAAGTGGGGCCCCAGCATTTT. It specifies CARREVGPQHF.

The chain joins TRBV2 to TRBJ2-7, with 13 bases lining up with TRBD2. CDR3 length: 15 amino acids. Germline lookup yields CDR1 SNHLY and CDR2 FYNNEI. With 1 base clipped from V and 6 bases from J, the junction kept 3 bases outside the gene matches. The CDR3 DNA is TGTGCCAGCAGTGAAGGACTAGCGGGAGGTCGCGAGCAGTACTTC. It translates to CASSEGLAGGREQYF.

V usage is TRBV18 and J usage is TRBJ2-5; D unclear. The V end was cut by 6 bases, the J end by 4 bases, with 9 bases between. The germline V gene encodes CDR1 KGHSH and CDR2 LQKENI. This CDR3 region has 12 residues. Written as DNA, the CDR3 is TGTGCCAGCTCCACAGCAGGAGAGACCCAGTACTTC. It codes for CASSTAGETQYF. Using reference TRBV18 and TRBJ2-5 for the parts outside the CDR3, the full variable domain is NAGVMQNPRHLVRRRGQEARLRCSPMKGHSHVYWYRQLPEEGLKFMVYLQKENIIDESGMPKERFSAEFPKEGPSILRIQQVVRGDSAAYFCASSTAGETQYFGPGTRLLVL.

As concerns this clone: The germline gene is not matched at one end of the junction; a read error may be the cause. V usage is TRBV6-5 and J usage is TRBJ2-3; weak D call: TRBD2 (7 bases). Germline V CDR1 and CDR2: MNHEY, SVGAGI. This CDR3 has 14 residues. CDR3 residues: CASSDSISGGEEYF. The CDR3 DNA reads TGTGCCAGCAGTGACTCAATCTCGGGGGGCGAGGAGTATTTT.

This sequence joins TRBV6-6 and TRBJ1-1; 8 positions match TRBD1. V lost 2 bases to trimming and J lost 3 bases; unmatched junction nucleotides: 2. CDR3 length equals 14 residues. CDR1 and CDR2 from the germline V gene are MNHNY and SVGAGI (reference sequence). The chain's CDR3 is CASSYGQGDTEAFF. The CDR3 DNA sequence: TGTGCCAGCAGTTACGGACAGGGCGACACTGAAGCTTTCTTT.

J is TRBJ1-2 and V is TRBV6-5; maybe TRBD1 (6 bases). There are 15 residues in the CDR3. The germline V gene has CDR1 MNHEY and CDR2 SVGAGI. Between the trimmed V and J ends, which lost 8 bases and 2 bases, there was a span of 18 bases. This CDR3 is CASGPIQGWNYGYTF. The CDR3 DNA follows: TGTGCCAGCGGGCCCATACAGGGATGGAACTATGGCTACACCTTC.

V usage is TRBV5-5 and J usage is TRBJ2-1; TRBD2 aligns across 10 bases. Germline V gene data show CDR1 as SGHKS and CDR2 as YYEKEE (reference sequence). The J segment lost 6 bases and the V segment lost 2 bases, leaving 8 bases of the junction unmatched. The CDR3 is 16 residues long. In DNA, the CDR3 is TGTGCCAGCAGCTTTCCTAGCGGGAGAATCGGCAATGAGCAGTTCTTC. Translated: CASSFPSGRIGNEQFF. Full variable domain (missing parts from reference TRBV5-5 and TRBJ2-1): DAGVTQSPTHLIKTRGQQVTLRCSPISGHKSVSWYQQVLGQGPQFIFQYYEKEERGRGNFPDRFSARQFPNYSSELNVNALLLGDSALYLCASSFPSGRIGNEQFFGPGTRLTVL.

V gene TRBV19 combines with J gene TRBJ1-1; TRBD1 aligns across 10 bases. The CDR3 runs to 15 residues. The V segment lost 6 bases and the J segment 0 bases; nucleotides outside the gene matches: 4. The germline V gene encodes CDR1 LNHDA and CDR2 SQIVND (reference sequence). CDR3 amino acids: CASRVGQGLNTEAFF. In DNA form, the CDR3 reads TGTGCCAGTAGGGTGGGACAGGGGTTGAACACTGAAGCTTTCTTT.

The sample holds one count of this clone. The CDR3 loop reads CASSIGDSKQETQYF. In DNA, the CDR3 is TGTGCCAGTAGTATAGGGGACAGCAAACAAGAGACCCAGTACTTC. The chain links TRBV19 to TRBJ2-5, with TRBD1 matching 7 bases. CDR1 and CDR2 from the germline V gene are LNHDA and SQIVND (reference sequence). The CDR3 totals 15 residues. V trimming: 1 base; J trimming: 2 bases; junction bases outside the gene matches: 4.

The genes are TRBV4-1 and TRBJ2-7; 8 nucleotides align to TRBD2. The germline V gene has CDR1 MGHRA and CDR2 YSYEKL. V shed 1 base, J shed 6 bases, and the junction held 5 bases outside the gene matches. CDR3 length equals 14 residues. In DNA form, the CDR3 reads TGCGCCAGCAGCCAAGTCGAACGGGGGGGCGAGCAGTACTTC. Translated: CASSQVERGGEQYF.

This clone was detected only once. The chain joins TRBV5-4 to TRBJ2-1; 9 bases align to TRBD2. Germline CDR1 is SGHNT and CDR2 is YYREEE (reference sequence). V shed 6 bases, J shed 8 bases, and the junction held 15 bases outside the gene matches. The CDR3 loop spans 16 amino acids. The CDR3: CASIRGGGRGWDEQFF. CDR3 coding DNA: TGTGCCAGCATCCGGGGTGGCGGGAGGGGTTGGGATGAGCAGTTCTTC.

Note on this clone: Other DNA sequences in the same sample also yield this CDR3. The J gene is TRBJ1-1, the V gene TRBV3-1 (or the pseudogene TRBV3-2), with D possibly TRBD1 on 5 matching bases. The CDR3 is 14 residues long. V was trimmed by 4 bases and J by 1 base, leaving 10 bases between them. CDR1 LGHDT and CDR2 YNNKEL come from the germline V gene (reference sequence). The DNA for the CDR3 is TGTGCCAGCAGCCGTACCGACAGGAACACTGAAGCTTTCTTT. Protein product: CASSRTDRNTEAFF.

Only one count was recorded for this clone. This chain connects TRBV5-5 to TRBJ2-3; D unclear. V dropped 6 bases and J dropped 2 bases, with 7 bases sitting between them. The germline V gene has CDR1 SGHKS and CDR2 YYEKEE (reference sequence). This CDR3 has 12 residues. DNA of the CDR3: TGTGCCAGCATCTTCCACACAGATACGCAGTATTTT. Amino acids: CASIFHTDTQYF.

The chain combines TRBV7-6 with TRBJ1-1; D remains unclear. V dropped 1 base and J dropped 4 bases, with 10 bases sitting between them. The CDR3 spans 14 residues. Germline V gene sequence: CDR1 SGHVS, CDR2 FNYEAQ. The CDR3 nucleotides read TGTGCCAGCAGCTTAGGAGAGGAAGCCACTGAAGCTTTCTTT. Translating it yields CASSLGEEATEAFF.

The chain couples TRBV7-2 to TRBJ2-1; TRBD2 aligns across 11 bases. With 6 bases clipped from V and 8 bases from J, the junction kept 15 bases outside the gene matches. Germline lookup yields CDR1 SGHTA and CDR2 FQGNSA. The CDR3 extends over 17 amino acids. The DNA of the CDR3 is TGTGCCAGCAGTAAGAGACTAGCGGGACGGTCGGAAGATGAGCAGTTCTTC. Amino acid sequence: CASSKRLAGRSEDEQFF.

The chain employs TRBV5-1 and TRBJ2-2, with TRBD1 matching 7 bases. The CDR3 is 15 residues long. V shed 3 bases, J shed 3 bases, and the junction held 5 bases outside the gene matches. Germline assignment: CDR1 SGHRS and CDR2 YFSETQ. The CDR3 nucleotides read TGCGCCAGCAGCTACGACAGGGCGGACACCGGGGAGCTGTTTTTT. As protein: CASSYDRADTGELFF.

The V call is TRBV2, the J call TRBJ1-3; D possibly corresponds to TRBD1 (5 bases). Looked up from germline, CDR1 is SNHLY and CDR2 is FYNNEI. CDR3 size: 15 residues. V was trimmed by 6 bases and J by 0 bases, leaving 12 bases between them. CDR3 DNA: TGTGCCAGCAGGAGCAGGGTCCGCTCTGGAAACACCATATATTTT. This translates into CASRSRVRSGNTIYF.

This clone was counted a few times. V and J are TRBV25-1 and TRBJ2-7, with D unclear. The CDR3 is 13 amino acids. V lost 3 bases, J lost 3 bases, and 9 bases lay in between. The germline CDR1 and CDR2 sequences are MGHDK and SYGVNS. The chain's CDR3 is CASSDYSDYEQYF. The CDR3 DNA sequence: TGTGCCAGCAGTGACTATTCTGACTACGAGCAGTACTTC.

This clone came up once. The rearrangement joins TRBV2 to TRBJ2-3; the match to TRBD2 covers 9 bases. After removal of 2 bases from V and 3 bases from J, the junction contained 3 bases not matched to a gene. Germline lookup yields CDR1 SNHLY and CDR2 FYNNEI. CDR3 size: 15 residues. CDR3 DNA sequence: TGTGCCAGCAGTGAACGGCTAGCGGGAACAGATACGCAGTATTTT. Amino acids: CASSERLAGTDTQYF.

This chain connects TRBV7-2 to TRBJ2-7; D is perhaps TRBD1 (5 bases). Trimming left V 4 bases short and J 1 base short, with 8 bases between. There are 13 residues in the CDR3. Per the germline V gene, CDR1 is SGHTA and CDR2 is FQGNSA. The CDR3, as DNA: TGTGCCAGCAGCTCGGACATTTCCTACGAGCAGTACTTC. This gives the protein CASSSDISYEQYF. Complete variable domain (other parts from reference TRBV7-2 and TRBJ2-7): GAGVSQSPSNKVTEKGKDVELRCDPISGHTALYWYRQSLGQGLEFLIYFQGNSAPDKSGLPSDRFSAERTGGSVSTLTIQRTQQEDSAVYLCASSSDISYEQYFGPGTRLTVT.

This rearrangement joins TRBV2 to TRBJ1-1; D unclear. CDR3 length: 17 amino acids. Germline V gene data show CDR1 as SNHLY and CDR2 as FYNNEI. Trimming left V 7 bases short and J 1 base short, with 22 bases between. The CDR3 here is CASTPRMGSAGNTEAFF. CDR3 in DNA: TGTGCCAGCACCCCCCGAATGGGTTCGGCGGGGAACACTGAAGCTTTCTTT.

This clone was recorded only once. CDR3 bases: TGTGCCAGCAGTCCAGTCGGGATCGGGGAGCAGTACTTC. Its protein is CASSPVGIGEQYF. V is TRBV27 and J is TRBJ2-7; the D gene is possibly TRBD2 (5 bases). Germline V gene lookup returns CDR1 MNHEY and CDR2 SMNVEV (reference sequence). This CDR3 has 13 amino acids. V gave up 5 bases and J gave up 7 bases, with 15 bases separating them.

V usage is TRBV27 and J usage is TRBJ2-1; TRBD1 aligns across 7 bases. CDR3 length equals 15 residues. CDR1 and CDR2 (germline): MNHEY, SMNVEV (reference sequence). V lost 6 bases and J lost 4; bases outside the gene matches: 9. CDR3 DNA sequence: TGTGCCAGCAGACCCGTGACAGGGAGATACAATGAGCAGTTCTTC. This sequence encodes CASRPVTGRYNEQFF.

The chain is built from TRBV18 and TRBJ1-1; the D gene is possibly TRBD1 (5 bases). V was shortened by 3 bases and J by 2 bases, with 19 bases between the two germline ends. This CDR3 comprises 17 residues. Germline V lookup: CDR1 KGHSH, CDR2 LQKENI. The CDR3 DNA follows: TGTGCCAGCTCACCCCAAAACGCCGGGGGACGCAACACTGAAGCTTTCTTT. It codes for CASSPQNAGGRNTEAFF.

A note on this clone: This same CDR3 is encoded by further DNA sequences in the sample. The CDR3 sequence is CASSVVGTANYGYTF. In nucleotides, the CDR3 is TGTGCCAGCAGCGTAGTCGGGACAGCTAACTATGGCTACACCTTC. The chain has TRBV9 and TRBJ1-2; TRBD1 agrees at 7 bases. The CDR3 is 15 amino acids. Germline V gives CDR1 SGDLS, CDR2 YYNGEE. After removal of 0 bases from V and 0 bases from J, the junction contained 2 bases not matched to a gene.

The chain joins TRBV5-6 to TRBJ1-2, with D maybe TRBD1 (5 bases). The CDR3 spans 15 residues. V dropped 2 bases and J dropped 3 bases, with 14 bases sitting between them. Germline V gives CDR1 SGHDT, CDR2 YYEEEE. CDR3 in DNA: TGTGCCAGCAGCTTAGCGGGACGGTGGGACTATGGCTACACCTTC. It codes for CASSLAGRWDYGYTF.

CDR3 sequence: CASSSPGEGMGKTQYF. In nucleotides, the CDR3 is TGTGCCAGCAGCTCCCCCGGGGAGGGGATGGGAAAGACCCAGTACTTC. The chain recombines TRBV5-4 with TRBJ2-5; TRBD2 agrees at 7 bases. Germline V gene data show CDR1 as SGHNT and CDR2 as YYREEE (reference sequence). This CDR3 is built from 16 residues. V was pared by 3 bases and J by 6 bases, with 14 bases of the junction left unmatched. Variable domain in full (rest from reference TRBV5-4 and TRBJ2-5): ETGVTQSPTHLIKTRGQQVTLRCSSQSGHNTVSWYQQALGQGPQFIFQYYREEENGRGNFPPRFSGLQFPNYSSELNVNALELDDSALYLCASSSPGEGMGKTQYFGPGTRLLVL.

Here the CDR3 DNA reads TGCGCCAGCAGCTCACGGGACAGGGTGTTCTTT. It encodes CASSSRDRVFF. This sequence joins TRBV5-1 and TRBJ1-1, with TRBD1 identical over 9 bases. Germline CDR1 reads SGHRS; CDR2 reads YFSETQ. Trimming at V came to 3 bases and at J to 14 bases, leaving 5 bases not matched to a gene. The CDR3 spans 11 residues. The variable domain in full, completed from reference TRBV5-1 and TRBJ1-1, reads KAGVTQTPRYLIKTRGQQVTLSCSPISGHRSVSWYQQTPGQGLQFLFEYFSETQRNKGNFPGRFSGRQFSNSRSEMNVSTLELGDSALYLCASSSRDRVFFGQGTRLTVV.